Detailed here is one T cell receptor beta chain. TCRdb re-derived calls from the RT-PCR reads in MiXCR, one entry per CDR3 protein. Seen here are around 700,000 distinct CDR3 sequences, 12% to 15% observed once, and the top ten hold roughly 3.9%. The CDR3 has 13 residues. V gave up 6 bases and J gave up 0 bases, with 9 bases separating them. Germline CDR1 is DFQATT and CDR2 is SNEGSKA (reference sequence). The receptor was isolated from a female donor in good health, serving as a healthy control. The chain combines TRBV20-1 with TRBJ2-4, with D tentatively TRBD2 (5 bases). The source material was memory CD4+ T cells from blood. The CDR3 sequence is CSAQREAKNIQYF. The CDR3 bases are TGCAGTGCACAGAGGGAAGCCAAAAACATTCAGTACTTC.